This T cell receptor beta chain originates from a study of cytomegalovirus exposure and HLA in healthy donors. Study-level findings and limits: Previous analysis showed most TCR beta V segments were productive about 87% or about 30% of the time.

PCR was performed using 60 Vbeta and 13 Jbeta primers. In the original analysis: Roughly 12 million shared chains were among approximately 87 million unique TCR beta chains counted in a later analysis. Repertoires were generated with immunoSEQ multiplex PCR, while TCRdb's copy carries only in-frame clones and drops some. V, J and clone size are those of that table, while D and trimming were read from the DNA. The sample has approximately 69,000 clones, 76% seen once; the top ten hold under 3.5%. Notes on this clone: Its antigen is as yet unknown.

The CDR3 sequence is 16 residues long. The trim removed 2 bases at V and 8 bases at J, leaving 11 bases unmatched. Germline V gene lookup returns CDR1 MDHEN and CDR2 SYDVKM. The origin of this receptor is a man younger than 35 in good health and CMV-seronegative. Sequences were obtained from PBMCs. This chain joins TRBV28 and TRBJ1-2, with 10 bases fitting TRBD1. CDR3 sequence (DNA): TGTGCCAGCAGTTTACCCGGGACAGGGGCCGATACGGGCTACACCTTC. It encodes CASSLPGTGADTGYTF.